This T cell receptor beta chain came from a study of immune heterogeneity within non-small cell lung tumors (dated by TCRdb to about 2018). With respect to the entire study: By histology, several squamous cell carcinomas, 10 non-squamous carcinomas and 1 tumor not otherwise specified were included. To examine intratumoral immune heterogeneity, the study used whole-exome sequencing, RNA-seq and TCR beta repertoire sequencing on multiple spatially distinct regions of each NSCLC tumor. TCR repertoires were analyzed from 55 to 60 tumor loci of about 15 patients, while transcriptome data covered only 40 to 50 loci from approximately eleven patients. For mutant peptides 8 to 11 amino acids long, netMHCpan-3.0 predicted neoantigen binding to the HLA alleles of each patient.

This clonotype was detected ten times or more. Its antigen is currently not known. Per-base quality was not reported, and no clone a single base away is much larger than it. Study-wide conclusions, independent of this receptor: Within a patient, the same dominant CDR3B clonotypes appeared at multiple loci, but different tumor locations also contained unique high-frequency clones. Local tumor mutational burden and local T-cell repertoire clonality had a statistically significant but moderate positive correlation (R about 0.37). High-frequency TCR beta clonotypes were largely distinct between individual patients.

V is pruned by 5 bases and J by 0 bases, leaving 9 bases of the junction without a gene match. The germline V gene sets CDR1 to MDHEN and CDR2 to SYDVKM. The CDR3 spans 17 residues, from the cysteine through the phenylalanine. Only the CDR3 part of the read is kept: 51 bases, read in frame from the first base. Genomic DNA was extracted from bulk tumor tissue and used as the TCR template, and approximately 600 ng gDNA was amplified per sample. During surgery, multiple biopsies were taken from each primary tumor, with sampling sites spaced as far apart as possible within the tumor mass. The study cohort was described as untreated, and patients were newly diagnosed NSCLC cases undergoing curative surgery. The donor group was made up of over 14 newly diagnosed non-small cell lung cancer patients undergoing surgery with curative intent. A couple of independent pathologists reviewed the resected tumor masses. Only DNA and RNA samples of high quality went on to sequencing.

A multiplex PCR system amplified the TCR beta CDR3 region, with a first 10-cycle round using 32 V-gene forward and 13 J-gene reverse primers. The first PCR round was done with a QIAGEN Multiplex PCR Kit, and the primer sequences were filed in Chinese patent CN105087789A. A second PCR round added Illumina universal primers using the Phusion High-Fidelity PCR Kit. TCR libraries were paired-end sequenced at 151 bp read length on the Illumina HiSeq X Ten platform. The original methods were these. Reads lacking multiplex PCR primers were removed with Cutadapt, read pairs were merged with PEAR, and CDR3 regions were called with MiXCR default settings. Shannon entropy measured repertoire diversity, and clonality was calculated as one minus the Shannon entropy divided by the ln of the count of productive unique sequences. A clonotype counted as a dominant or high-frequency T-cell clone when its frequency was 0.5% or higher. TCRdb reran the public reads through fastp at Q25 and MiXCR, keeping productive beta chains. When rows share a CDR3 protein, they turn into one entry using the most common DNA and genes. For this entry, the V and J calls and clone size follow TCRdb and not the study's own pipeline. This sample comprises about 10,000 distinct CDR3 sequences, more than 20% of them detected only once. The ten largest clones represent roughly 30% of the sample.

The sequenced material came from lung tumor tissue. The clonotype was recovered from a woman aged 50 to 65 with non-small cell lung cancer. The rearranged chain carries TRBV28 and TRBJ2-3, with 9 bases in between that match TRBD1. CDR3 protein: CASSPGTGSTSTDTQYF. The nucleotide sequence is TGTGCCAGCAGTCCGGGGACAGGGAGTACTAGCACAGATACGCAGTATTTT.